The 5 T cell receptor beta chains listed next were all sequenced from one sample in a study of neurological immune-mediated disorders. Each CDR3 protein gets one entry after TCRdb re-called the 5' RACE reads with MiXCR. Counted here are about 55,000 distinct CDR3 sequences, 4% occurring once; the ten biggest clones make up approximately 2%. The material sequenced was CD4+ T cells from blood. These receptors all come from a woman aged 40 to 50 with multiple sclerosis.

The chain combines TRBV12-2 with TRBJ2-7; the D call in the table, TRBD2, was not verified against the DNA. TRBV12-2 is annotated as a pseudogene. CDR3 length equals 16 residues. In DNA form, the CDR3 reads TGTGCAAGTCGCCCCGGGGGCACTAGCGGGGTTTACGAGCAGTACTTC. This encodes CASRPGGTSGVYEQYF.

This clonotype was recorded many times. The CDR3 sequence: CASSLDRVAKLFF. CDR3 coding DNA: TGTGCCAGCAGTTTAGACAGGGTAGCAAAACTGTTTTTT. V is TRBV28 and J is TRBJ1-4; TRBD1 matches at 7 bases. V lost 2 bases and J lost 10; bases outside the gene matches: 4. The CDR3 extends over 13 amino acids. Germline loops: CDR1 MDHEN, CDR2 SYDVKM.

This clonotype was recorded many times. The rearrangement joins TRBV18 to TRBJ2-7, with 11 bases aligning to TRBD1. There are 15 residues in the CDR3. Trimming at V came to 2 bases and at J to 5 bases, leaving 5 bases not matched to a gene. Germline CDR1 and CDR2: KGHSH and LQKENI. The CDR3 spells CASSPYWTGGNEQYF. In DNA form, the CDR3 reads TGTGCCAGCTCACCATACTGGACAGGGGGCAACGAGCAGTACTTC.

This clonotype was observed many times. V usage is TRBV6-5 and J usage is TRBJ1-2, with TRBD1 as a possible D gene (5 bases). Germline V lookup: CDR1 MNHEY, CDR2 SVGAGI. The CDR3 consists of 12 residues. Trimming left V 6 bases short and J 8 bases short, with 13 bases between. The CDR3 region has the DNA TGTGCCAGCAGGACCGGGACTTTAGGCTACACCTTC. Protein: CASRTGTLGYTF.

This clonotype was found many times. This chain connects TRBV5-1 to TRBJ1-3; D is undetermined. CDR1 is SGHRS, CDR2 YFSETQ, per germline. Trimming took off 4 bases at V and 4 bases at J, with 12 bases between the two ends. There are 14 residues in the CDR3. The CDR3 protein is CASSPGDPGNTIYF. DNA for the CDR3: TGCGCCAGCAGCCCCGGGGATCCGGGAAACACCATATATTTT.